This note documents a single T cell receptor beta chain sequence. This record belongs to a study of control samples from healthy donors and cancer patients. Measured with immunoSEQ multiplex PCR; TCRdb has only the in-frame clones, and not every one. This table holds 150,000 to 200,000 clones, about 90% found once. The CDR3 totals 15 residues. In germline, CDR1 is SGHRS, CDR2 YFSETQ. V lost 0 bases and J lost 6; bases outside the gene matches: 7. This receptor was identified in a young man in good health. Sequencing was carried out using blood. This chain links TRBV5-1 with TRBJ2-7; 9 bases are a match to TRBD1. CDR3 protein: CASSLELTGGREQYF. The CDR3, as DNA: TGCGCCAGCAGCTTGGAATTGACAGGGGGACGCGAGCAGTACTTC. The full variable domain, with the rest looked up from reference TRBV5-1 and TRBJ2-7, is KAGVTQTPRYLIKTRGQQVTLSCSPISGHRSVSWYQQTPGQGLQFLFEYFSETQRNKGNFPGRFSGRQFSNSRSEMNVSTLELGDSALYLCASSLELTGGREQYFGPGTRLTVT.